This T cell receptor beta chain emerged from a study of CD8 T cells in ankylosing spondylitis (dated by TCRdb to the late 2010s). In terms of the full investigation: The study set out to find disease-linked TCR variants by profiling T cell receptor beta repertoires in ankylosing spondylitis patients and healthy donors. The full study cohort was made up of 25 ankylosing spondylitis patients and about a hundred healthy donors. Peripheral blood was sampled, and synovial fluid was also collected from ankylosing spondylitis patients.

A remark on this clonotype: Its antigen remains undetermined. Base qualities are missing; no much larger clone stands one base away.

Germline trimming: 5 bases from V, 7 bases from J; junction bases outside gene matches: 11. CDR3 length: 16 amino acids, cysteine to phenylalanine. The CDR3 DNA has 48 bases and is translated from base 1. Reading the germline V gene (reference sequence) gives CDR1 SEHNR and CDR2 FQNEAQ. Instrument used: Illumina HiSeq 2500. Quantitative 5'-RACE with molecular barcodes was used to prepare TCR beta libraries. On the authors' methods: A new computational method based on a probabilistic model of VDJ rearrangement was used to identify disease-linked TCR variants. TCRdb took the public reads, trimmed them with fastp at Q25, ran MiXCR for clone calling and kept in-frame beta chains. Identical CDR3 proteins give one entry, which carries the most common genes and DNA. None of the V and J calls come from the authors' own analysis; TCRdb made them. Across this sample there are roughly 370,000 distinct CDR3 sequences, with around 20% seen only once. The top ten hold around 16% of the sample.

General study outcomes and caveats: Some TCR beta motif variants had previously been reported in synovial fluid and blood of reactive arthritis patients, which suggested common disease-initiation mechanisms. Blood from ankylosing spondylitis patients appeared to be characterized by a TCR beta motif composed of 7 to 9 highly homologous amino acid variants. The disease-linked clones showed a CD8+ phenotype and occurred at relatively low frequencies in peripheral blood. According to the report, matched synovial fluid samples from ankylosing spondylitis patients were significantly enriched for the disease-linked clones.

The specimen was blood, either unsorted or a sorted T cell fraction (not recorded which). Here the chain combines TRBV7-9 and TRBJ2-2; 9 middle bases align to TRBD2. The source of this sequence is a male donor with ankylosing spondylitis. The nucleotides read TGTGCCAGCAGCCGTTCGACGACGACTAGCGGCGGGGAGCTGTTTTTT. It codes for CASSRSTTTSGGELFF.